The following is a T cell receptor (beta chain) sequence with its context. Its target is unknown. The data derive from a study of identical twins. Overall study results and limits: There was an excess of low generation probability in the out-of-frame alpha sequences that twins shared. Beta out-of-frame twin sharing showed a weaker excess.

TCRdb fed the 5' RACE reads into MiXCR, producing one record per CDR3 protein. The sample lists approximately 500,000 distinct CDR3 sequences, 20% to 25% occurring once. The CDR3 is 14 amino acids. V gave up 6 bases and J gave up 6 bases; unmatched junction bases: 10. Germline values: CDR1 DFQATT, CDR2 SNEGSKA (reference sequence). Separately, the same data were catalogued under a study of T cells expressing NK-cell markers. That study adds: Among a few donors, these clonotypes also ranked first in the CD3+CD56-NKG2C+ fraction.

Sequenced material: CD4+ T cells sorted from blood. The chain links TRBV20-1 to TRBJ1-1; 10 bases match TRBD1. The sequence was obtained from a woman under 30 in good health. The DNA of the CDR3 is TGCAGTGCGACCAGACAGGGGGCAGCGGCTGAAGCTTTCTTT. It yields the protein CSATRQGAAAEAFF.